The next 25 T cell receptor beta chains were all read from a single sample in a study of CD8 T cells in ankylosing spondylitis. TCRdb ran MiXCR on the 5' RACE reads and lists one entry per CDR3 protein. The sample yields approximately 9,700 distinct CDR3 sequences, roughly 6% seen once. Sequences were obtained from blood, either unsorted or a sorted T cell fraction (not recorded which). These receptors originate from a female donor with ankylosing spondylitis or in good health (not recorded which).

The sample holds many counts of this clonotype. The rearrangement joins TRBV9 to TRBJ2-1; D is ambiguous. The germline V and J ends were trimmed by 2 bases and 0 bases, with 6 bases remaining between them. This CDR3 is built from 14 residues. From germline, CDR1 is SGDLS and CDR2 YYNGEE. DNA of the CDR3: TGTGCCAGCAGCGTGCGGAGCTCCTACAATGAGCAGTTCTTC. This gives the protein CASSVRSSYNEQFF. The full variable domain, in which reference TRBV9 and TRBJ2-1 provide the parts outside the CDR3, is DSGVTQTPKHLITATGQRVTLRCSPRSGDLSVYWYQQSLDQGLQFLIQYYNGEERAKGNILERFSAQQFPDLHSELNLSSLELGDSALYFCASSVRSSYNEQFFGPGTRLTVL.

The table lists this clonotype with a few counts. The chain combines TRBV9 with TRBJ2-5; 9 bases align to TRBD2. The V and J ends lost 3 bases and 2 bases, in that order; junction bases with no gene match: 11. Germline assignment: CDR1 SGDLS and CDR2 YYNGEE. This CDR3 is 17 amino acids long. The CDR3 region has the DNA TGTGCCAGCAGCGGTCAACCGGGACTAGCTGCTCAAGAGACCCAGTACTTC. This gives the protein CASSGQPGLAAQETQYF.

This clonotype was counted ten times or more. V is TRBV9 and J is TRBJ2-1; 8 bases match TRBD1. Germline V gives CDR1 SGDLS, CDR2 YYNGEE. The CDR3 runs to 14 residues. V lost 3 bases, J lost 8 bases, and 7 bases stayed unmatched. The DNA for the CDR3 is TGTGCCAGCAGCGGGTGGCGGGACAGGCATGAGCAGTTCTTC. It yields the protein CASSGWRDRHEQFF.

The chain couples TRBV9 to TRBJ1-5; D gene unclear. The CDR3 spans 14 residues. Germline V gene data show CDR1 as SGDLS and CDR2 as YYNGEE. Trimming took off 0 bases at V and 10 bases at J, with 14 bases between the two ends. The CDR3 region has the DNA TGTGCCAGCAGCGTAGGGCCTGGGCTAAAACCCCAGCATTTT. Translation gives CASSVGPGLKPQHF.

In its sample, this clonotype was seen many times. The chain has TRBV7-8 and TRBJ1-5, with TRBD1 matching over 8 bases. The CDR3 spans 20 residues. Germline V gives CDR1 SGHVS, CDR2 FQNEAQ. Trimming at V came to 5 bases and at J to 3 bases, leaving 21 bases not matched to a gene. CDR3 nucleotides: TGTGCCAGCAGCCCCAGGTCGGGACAGGTTATCAGACCTCCCAATCAGCCCCAGCATTTT. It yields the protein CASSPRSGQVIRPPNQPQHF.

By frequency in the sample, this clonotype is medium-sized (0.01 to 0.1%). J is TRBJ2-3 and V is TRBV9; possibly TRBD1 or TRBD2 for D (5 bases each). The CDR3 has 12 amino acids. Germline values: CDR1 SGDLS, CDR2 YYNGEE. The V end was cut by 6 bases, the J end by 11 bases, with 16 bases between. The CDR3 loop is CASKGDDIQQYF. The CDR3 DNA reads as TGTGCCAGCAAAGGGGACGATATCCAGCAGTATTTT.

This clonotype is medium-sized within its sample. V is TRBV9 and J is TRBJ1-1, with D perhaps matching TRBD1 (6 bases). V was pared by 3 bases and J by 3 bases, with 15 bases between. Germline V gene lookup returns CDR1 SGDLS and CDR2 YYNGEE. This CDR3 comprises 15 residues. CDR3 nucleotides: TGTGCCAGCAGCGGACGGTGGGGGGCTGACACTGAAGCTTTCTTT. Its translation: CASSGRWGADTEAFF. The variable domain in full, with the rest retrieved from reference TRBV9 and TRBJ1-1, is DSGVTQTPKHLITATGQRVTLRCSPRSGDLSVYWYQQSLDQGLQFLIQYYNGEERAKGNILERFSAQQFPDLHSELNLSSLELGDSALYFCASSGRWGADTEAFFGQGTRLTVV.

This clonotype was counted ten times or more. The chain combines TRBV9 with TRBJ2-7, with 9 bases lining up with TRBD2. V was pared by 2 bases and J by 3 bases, with 3 bases of the junction left unmatched. The germline V gene encodes CDR1 SGDLS and CDR2 YYNGEE. The CDR3 consists of 14 residues. The CDR3: CASSVGAGGYEQYF. The CDR3 DNA sequence: TGTGCCAGCAGCGTGGGAGCGGGGGGCTACGAGCAGTACTTC.

Regarding this clonotype: At one end the junction does not follow the germline gene, possibly because of a read error. The chain uses TRBV7-6 and TRBJ2-7, with 14 nucleotides matching TRBD2. CDR3 length equals 22 residues. Germline CDR1 and CDR2: SGHVS and FNYEAQ. The CDR3 sequence is CASSLVFSLTSGRALSPYEQYF. In nucleotides, the CDR3 is TGTGCTAGCAGCTTGGTCTTCAGCTTGACTAGCGGGAGGGCCCTATCCCCCTACGAGCAGTACTTC.

This clonotype was recorded at least ten times. The chain carries TRBV9 and TRBJ1-2; 7 nucleotides match TRBD1. Germline V gene data show CDR1 as SGDLS and CDR2 as YYNGEE. V shed 3 bases and J 4 bases; nucleotides not matched to a gene: 12. The CDR3 runs to 16 residues. CDR3 protein: CASSAVTGTAAYGYTF. Written as DNA, the CDR3 is TGTGCCAGCAGCGCAGTTACCGGGACAGCCGCCTATGGCTACACCTTC.

The sample holds many counts of this clonotype. The chain employs TRBV9 and TRBJ2-1; either TRBD1 or TRBD2 may fit D (5 bases each). Trimming left V 4 bases short and J 2 bases short, with 19 bases between. CDR1 is SGDLS, CDR2 YYNGEE, per germline. The CDR3 totals 17 residues. The CDR3 DNA is TGTGCCAGCAGCCCAGAGGGGACGGGACCACCCTACAATGAGCAGTTCTTC. Amino acids: CASSPEGTGPPYNEQFF.

By share, this clonotype counts as medium-sized. The rearrangement links TRBV9 to TRBJ2-1; the D gene is possibly TRBD2 (7 bases). Germline CDR1 is SGDLS and CDR2 is YYNGEE. This CDR3 contains 15 residues. The V end was cut by 1 base, the J end by 5 bases, with 13 bases between. The CDR3 loop is CASSVFGGPDNEQFF. The CDR3 coding sequence is TGTGCCAGCAGCGTATTCGGGGGGCCTGACAATGAGCAGTTCTTC.

The rearrangement joins TRBV9 to TRBJ2-5; D is possibly TRBD1 (5 bases). CDR3 length equals 15 residues. CDR1 is SGDLS, CDR2 YYNGEE, per germline. Trimming left V 0 bases short and J 5 bases short, with 14 bases between. The CDR3 bases are TGTGCCAGCAGCGTAGATAGTTGGGGCATCGAGACCCAGTACTTC. Encoded protein: CASSVDSWGIETQYF.

This clonotype appeared a few times. The V call is TRBV9, the J call TRBJ1-1, with D perhaps TRBD1 (5 bases). Germline V gene lookup returns CDR1 SGDLS and CDR2 YYNGEE. The CDR3 consists of 16 residues. Trimming shortened V by 1 base and J by 1 base, and 14 bases separated the two germline ends. The CDR3 region is CASSVRPGRSNTEAFF. CDR3 DNA sequence: TGTGCCAGCAGCGTACGACCGGGACGATCGAACACTGAAGCTTTCTTT.

This clonotype showed up many times. The V call is TRBV9, the J call TRBJ1-5; D ambiguous. This CDR3 is 15 amino acids long. The germline CDR1 and CDR2 sequences are SGDLS and YYNGEE. V was trimmed by 0 bases and J by 0 bases, leaving 7 bases between them. CDR3 sequence (DNA): TGTGCCAGCAGCGTAGGTGGGTATAGCAATCAGCCCCAGCATTTT. Protein product: CASSVGGYSNQPQHF.

This clonotype was counted only a few times. The CDR3 loop reads CASTRVGVLSSTDTQYF. The DNA of the CDR3 is TGTGCCAGCACCAGAGTGGGCGTACTTTCTAGCACAGATACGCAGTATTTT. The V and J genes are TRBV9 and TRBJ2-3; D unclear. CDR1 SGDLS and CDR2 YYNGEE come from the germline V gene. The V gene lost 6 bases and the J gene lost 0 bases, with 20 bases spanning the gap. CDR3 length: 17 residues.

This clonotype is medium-sized (0.01 to 0.1%) in the sample. The V and J genes are TRBV9 and TRBJ1-1; D not certain. Germline V gene sequence: CDR1 SGDLS, CDR2 YYNGEE. V was cut by 3 bases and J by 3 bases, with 12 bases left in between. The CDR3 totals 14 residues. Here the CDR3 reads CASSARVGDTEAFF. The CDR3 DNA reads as TGTGCCAGCAGCGCGCGCGTGGGAGACACTGAAGCTTTCTTT.

By its share, this clonotype is medium-sized (0.01 to 0.1%). The chain has TRBV9 and TRBJ2-5; maybe TRBD2 (6 bases). V gave up 1 base and J gave up 4 bases, with 14 bases separating them. In germline, CDR1 is SGDLS, CDR2 YYNGEE. The CDR3 sequence is 15 residues long. This CDR3 is CASSVFGSAGETQYF. In DNA, the CDR3 is TGTGCCAGCAGCGTATTCGGGAGTGCTGGAGAGACCCAGTACTTC.

This clonotype is medium-sized. The chain employs TRBV9 and TRBJ1-1; D remains ambiguous. The V end was cut by 4 bases, the J end by 1 base, with 5 bases between. Germline CDR1 is SGDLS and CDR2 is YYNGEE. CDR3 length: 12 amino acids. The CDR3 region is CASSSGNTEAFF. The CDR3 region has the DNA TGTGCCAGCAGCTCAGGGAACACTGAAGCTTTCTTT.

Ten or more counts support this clonotype. The chain is built from TRBV9 and TRBJ1-1; D is perhaps TRBD1 (5 bases). The V gene's germline CDR1 is SGDLS and CDR2 YYNGEE. The V end was cut by 0 bases, the J end by 5 bases, with 8 bases between. The CDR3 sequence is 13 residues long. The CDR3 DNA is TGTGCCAGCAGCGTAGGAGGGGAAACTGAAGCTTTCTTT. This gives the protein CASSVGGETEAFF.

This clonotype was observed many times. The rearrangement uses TRBV9 and TRBJ2-5; TRBD1 or TRBD2 may be the D gene (6 bases each). The CDR3 extends over 14 amino acids. Per the germline V gene, CDR1 is SGDLS and CDR2 is YYNGEE. V lost 2 bases to trimming and J lost 5 bases, with 13 bases between them. This CDR3 is CASSVWGAQETQYF. Here the CDR3 DNA reads TGTGCCAGCAGCGTTTGGGGGGCCCAGGAGACCCAGTACTTC.

The V gene is TRBV9, the J gene TRBJ2-6; 8 bases fit TRBD1. The V and J ends lost 4 bases and 0 bases, in that order; junction bases with no gene match: 12. From germline, CDR1 is SGDLS and CDR2 YYNGEE. The CDR3 loop spans 19 amino acids. CDR3 residues: CASSPDGSRGLSGANVLTF. CDR3 sequence (DNA): TGTGCCAGCAGCCCAGACGGCAGCAGGGGGCTCTCTGGGGCCAACGTCCTGACTTTC.

This clonotype came up a few times. A much bigger clone sits one base away, suggesting this may be a read error. The chain couples TRBV25-1 to TRBJ2-7; D remains ambiguous. CDR1 is MGHDK and CDR2 is SYGVNS in the germline V gene. This CDR3 contains 16 residues. The V and J ends lost 5 bases and 3 bases respectively, with 20 bases between them. The CDR3 DNA sequence: TGTGCCAGCAGTCAGTTGCTCCGGATTAACTACTACGAGCAGTACTTC. This translates into CASSQLLRINYYEQYF.

This clonotype was seen repeatedly, ten times or more. The V and J genes are TRBV9 and TRBJ2-7, with unresolved D. Germline CDR1 reads SGDLS; CDR2 reads YYNGEE. The CDR3 runs 15 residues. Trimming left V 4 bases short and J 0 bases short, with 14 bases between. CDR3 in amino acids: CASSPTYKVSYEQYF. In nucleotides, the CDR3 is TGTGCCAGCAGCCCGACCTACAAAGTCTCCTACGAGCAGTACTTC. The full variable domain, completed using reference TRBV9 and TRBJ2-7, is DSGVTQTPKHLITATGQRVTLRCSPRSGDLSVYWYQQSLDQGLQFLIQYYNGEERAKGNILERFSAQQFPDLHSELNLSSLELGDSALYFCASSPTYKVSYEQYFGPGTRLTVT.

This clonotype was detected many times. This chain joins TRBV9 and TRBJ2-6; D possibly matches TRBD1 or TRBD2 (5 bases each). The CDR3 covers 12 residues. V was shortened by 5 bases and J by 12 bases, with 12 bases between the two germline ends. Germline CDR1 reads SGDLS; CDR2 reads YYNGEE. Here the CDR3 DNA reads TGTGCCAGCAGACGTGGGGACGGCGTCCTGACTTTC. Translating it yields CASRRGDGVLTF.